These T cell receptor beta chains were read from a single sample in a study of OX40 agonist ivuxolimab in advanced cancers. Sequencing was performed with immunoSEQ multiplex PCR; in TCRdb, only in-frame clones are kept and a portion is missing. The sample yields about 65,000 clones, around 86% seen once. The specimen was CD4+ or CD8+ T cells sorted from blood, collected in a trial of the OX40 agonist ivuxolimab. The receptors stem from an adult with an advanced solid tumor such as melanoma, head and neck, liver or kidney cancer. Each CDR3 is given without its conserved first and last residue.

J gene: TRBJ2-5; V gene: TRBV10-2; CDR3 protein: AAGTFQETQY
J gene: TRBJ1-3; V gene: TRBV6-1; CDR3 protein: ASHVGDSGNTIY
J gene: TRBJ2-7; V gene: TRBV6-6; CDR3 protein: ASSYPGQGYEQY
J gene: TRBJ2-3; V gene: TRBV15; CDR3 protein: ATSGGHHLTDTQY
J gene: TRBJ2-7; V gene: TRBV6-1; CDR3 protein: ASLSYEQY
J gene: TRBJ2-2; V gene: TRBV5-4; CDR3 protein: ASSSPGGELF
J gene: TRBJ2-7; V gene: TRBV5-6; CDR3 protein: ASSLWANEQY
J gene: TRBJ1-4; V gene: TRBV5-6; CDR3 protein: ASSLAGRANEKLF
J gene: TRBJ1-1; V gene: TRBV7-2; CDR3 protein: ASSLAPGGNTEAF
J gene: TRBJ2-2; V gene: TRBV29-1; CDR3 protein: SVLAAGELF
J gene: TRBJ1-5; V gene: TRBV7-8; CDR3 protein: ASSQRQGAGNQPQH
J gene: TRBJ2-7; V gene: TRBV4-1; CDR3 protein: ASSLVATRDRGYEQY
J gene: TRBJ1-3; V gene: TRBV19; CDR3 protein: ASTAGSITGNTIY
J gene: TRBJ1-2; V gene: TRBV7-9; CDR3 protein: ASSSPTTNYGYT
J gene: TRBJ1-1; V gene: TRBV27; CDR3 protein: ASSSQGRTEAF
J gene: TRBJ2-1; V gene: TRBV25-1; CDR3 protein: ASSEYLAGGRNEQF
J gene: TRBJ1-3; V gene: TRBV18; CDR3 protein: ASSPAVGNTIY
J gene: TRBJ1-5; V gene: TRBV30; CDR3 protein: AWRDTGGYQPQH
J gene: TRBJ2-4; V gene: TRBV29-1; CDR3 protein: SVSRDRGRVAKNIQY
J gene: TRBJ1-1; V gene: TRBV9; CDR3 protein: ASSVVGVQDTEAF
J gene: TRBJ2-3; V gene: TRBV13; CDR3 protein: ASSLPGGGTDTQY
J gene: TRBJ1-3; V gene: TRBV11-2; CDR3 protein: ASSLVSSNTIY
J gene: TRBJ1-4; V gene: TRBV5-4; CDR3 protein: ASSSGQGDEKLF
J gene: TRBJ1-6; V gene: TRBV9; CDR3 protein: ASSVGGRISDSPLH
J gene: TRBJ1-2; V gene: TRBV5-4; CDR3 protein: ASSSGDNYGYT
J gene: TRBJ1-4; V gene: TRBV7-2; CDR3 protein: ASSLAMGHREKLF
J gene: TRBJ2-7; V gene: TRBV2; CDR3 protein: ASRQAYEQY
J gene: TRBJ2-2; V gene: TRBV7-6; CDR3 protein: ASSVFDTGELF
J gene: TRBJ2-2; V gene: TRBV9; CDR3 protein: ASSVLGELF
J gene: TRBJ1-1; V gene: TRBV4-2; CDR3 protein: ASSPSEGNTEAF
J gene: TRBJ1-2; V gene: TRBV6-5; CDR3 protein: ASSPQGPYGYT
J gene: TRBJ2-3; V gene: TRBV28; CDR3 protein: ASTFQGRGDTQY
J gene: TRBJ1-2; V gene: TRBV5-1; CDR3 protein: ASSLDPDRVYGYT
J gene: TRBJ1-6; V gene: TRBV25-1; CDR3 protein: ASSEYQGGTGNSPLH
J gene: TRBJ1-5; V gene: TRBV15; CDR3 protein: ATSRGQVSNQPQH
J gene: TRBJ1-1; V gene: TRBV25-1; CDR3 protein: ASSAITGNTEAF
J gene: TRBJ2-1; V gene: TRBV2; CDR3 protein: ASSEFGGGNYNEQF
J gene: TRBJ2-2; V gene: TRBV5-4; CDR3 protein: ASSWDFTGELF
J gene: TRBJ2-1; V gene: TRBV5-8; CDR3 protein: ASSLGTVYNEQF
J gene: TRBJ1-5; V gene: TRBV9; CDR3 protein: ASSVTPGLNQPQH
J gene: TRBJ2-4; V gene: TRBV10-1; CDR3 protein: ASSTGQGAGNIQY
J gene: TRBJ2-3; V gene: TRBV7-2; CDR3 protein: ASSRAGTQY
J gene: TRBJ1-4; V gene: TRBV25-1; CDR3 protein: ASSDPGGQSYEKLF
J gene: TRBJ1-1; V gene: TRBV10-3; CDR3 protein: VTFGQLNTEAF
J gene: TRBJ1-2; V gene: TRBV5-1; CDR3 protein: ASSEPQLYGYT
J gene: TRBJ2-4; V gene: TRBV5-1; CDR3 protein: ASSLARGAGIQY
J gene: TRBJ1-1; V gene: TRBV6-5; CDR3 protein: ASSYSNANTEAF
J gene: TRBJ2-7; V gene: TRBV6-1; CDR3 protein: ASSALDTYEQY
J gene: TRBJ1-3; V gene: TRBV10-3; CDR3 protein: AIRGTSGNTIY
J gene: TRBJ1-1; V gene: TRBV7-3; CDR3 protein: ASSLTGLMNTEAF